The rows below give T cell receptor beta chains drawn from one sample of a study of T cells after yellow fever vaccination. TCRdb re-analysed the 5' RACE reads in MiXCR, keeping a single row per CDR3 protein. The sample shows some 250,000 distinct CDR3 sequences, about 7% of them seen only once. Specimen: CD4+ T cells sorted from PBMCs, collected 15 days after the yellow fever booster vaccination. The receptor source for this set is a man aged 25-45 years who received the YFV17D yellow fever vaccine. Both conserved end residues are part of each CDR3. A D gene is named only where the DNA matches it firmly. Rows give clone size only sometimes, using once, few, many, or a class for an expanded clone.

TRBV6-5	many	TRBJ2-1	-	TGTGCCAGCAGACACGAGCGGGTGGTCAATGAGCAGTTCTTC	CASRHERVVNEQFF
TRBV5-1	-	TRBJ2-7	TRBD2	TGCGCCAGCAGCTTGGGACTAGCGGGAGGGTCCTACAAGCAGTACTTC	CASSLGLAGGSYKQYF
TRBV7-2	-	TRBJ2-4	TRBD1	TGTGCCAGCAGCGTAGAGGGGGCCATTCAGTACTTC	CASSVEGAIQYF
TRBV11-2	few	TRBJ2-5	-	TGTGCCAGCAGCTTAGGTTGGTCGGGGGCACCGAACCAAGAGACCCAGTACTTC	CASSLGWSGAPNQETQYF
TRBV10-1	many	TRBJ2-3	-	TGCGCCAGCAGTGAGTCCGCTCTCTCTAGCATGCCGGATACGCAGTATTTT	CASSESALSSMPDTQYF
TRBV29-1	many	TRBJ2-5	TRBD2	TGCAGCGAGTCTAGCGGCCAAGAGACCCAGTACTTC	CSESSGQETQYF
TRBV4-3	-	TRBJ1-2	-	TGCGCCAGCAGCCAAGTCGGGCCCGCGGGGGGCCGAGGCTCCTATGGCTACACCTTC	CASSQVGPAGGRGSYGYTF
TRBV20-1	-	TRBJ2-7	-	TGCAGTGCTGTGCCCGTCGTATACGAGCAGTACTTC	CSAVPVVYEQYF
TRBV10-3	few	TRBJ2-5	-	TGTGCCATCAGTGAGTCGCCAGAGACCCAGTACTTC	CAISESPETQYF
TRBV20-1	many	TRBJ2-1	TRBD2	TGCAGGGTGAAGCGGGACTACAATGAGCAGTTCTTC	CRVKRDYNEQFF
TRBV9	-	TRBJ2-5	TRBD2	TGTGCCAGCAGCGTACTAGCGGGACACCATGAGACCCAGTACTTC	CASSVLAGHHETQYF
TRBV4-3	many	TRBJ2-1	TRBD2	TGCGCCAGCAGCGCTCGTCTCCTTAGCGGGGGTTACAATGAGCAGTTCTTC	CASSARLLSGGYNEQFF
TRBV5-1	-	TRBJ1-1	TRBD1	TGCGCCAGCAGCTCCGGGACAGGACCTCTTGAAGCTTTCTTT	CASSSGTGPLEAFF
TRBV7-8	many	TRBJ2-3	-	TGTGCCAGCAGCTTAATGGTCGATACGCAGTATTTT	CASSLMVDTQYF
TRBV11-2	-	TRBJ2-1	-	TGTGCCAGCAGCTGGGCCAAGAGCAACAATGAGCAGTTCTTC	CASSWAKSNNEQFF
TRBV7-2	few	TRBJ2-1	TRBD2	TGTGCCAGCAGCTCTGGACTAGCGGGAAGCCAATACAATGAGCAGTTCTTC	CASSSGLAGSQYNEQFF
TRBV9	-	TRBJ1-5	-	TGTGCCAGCAGCCCCAGTGGGTCTAGCAATCAGCCCCAGCATTTT	CASSPSGSSNQPQHF
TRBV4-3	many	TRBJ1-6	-	TGCGCCAGCAGCCAAGACCGAGGTTCACCCCTCCACTTT	CASSQDRGSPLHF
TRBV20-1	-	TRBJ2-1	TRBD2	TGCAGTGCTCTCTGGAGGGCTAGCGGGACTTATGGAGAGCAGTTCTTC	CSALWRASGTYGEQFF
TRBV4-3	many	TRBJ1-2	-	TGCGCCAGCAGCCAAGATCAGGGCCTGGGCCATGGCTACACCTTC	CASSQDQGLGHGYTF
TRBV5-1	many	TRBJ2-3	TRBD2	TGCGCCAGCAAAGGAACTAGCGGAGGAGGGACGCAGTATTTT	CASKGTSGGGTQYF
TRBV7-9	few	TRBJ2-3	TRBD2	TGTGCCAGCAGCTCTGTAGCGGGAGGGCATCAAAAGGGGCAGTATTTT	CASSSVAGGHQKGQYF
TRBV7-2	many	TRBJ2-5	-	TGTGCCAGCAGCCGTGGACGTCAAGAGACCCAGTACTTC	CASSRGRQETQYF